Below, 17 T cell receptor beta chains from the same sample are listed, as sequenced in a study of cytomegalovirus exposure and HLA in healthy donors. The PCR employed 60 Vbeta primers together with 13 Jbeta primers. TCRdb's table, derived via immunoSEQ multiplex PCR, lists solely in-frame clones and lacks some. The sample has over 70,000 clones; under 80% are singletons. Sequenced: PBMCs. The receptors were sampled from a male donor in good health and CMV-seronegative.

This rearrangement joins TRBV7-2 to TRBJ2-2; D possibly corresponds to TRBD2 (6 bases). This CDR3 spans 16 amino acids. From germline, CDR1 is SGHTA and CDR2 FQGNSA. Trimming removed 1 base from V and 4 bases from J, with 13 bases in between. DNA for the CDR3: TGTGCCAGCAGCTTAGTCACGGGAGAGGGCACCGGGGAGCTGTTTTTT. This gives the protein CASSLVTGEGTGELFF.

This clone appeared a single time. The chain has TRBV10-1 and TRBJ2-3; D remains unclear. V lost 0 bases and J 3 bases, leaving 10 bases between the germline ends. CDR3 length equals 15 residues. The V gene's germline CDR1 is WNHNN and CDR2 SYGVQD (reference sequence). CDR3 sequence: CASSESKARTDTQYF. In DNA, the CDR3 is TGCGCCAGCAGTGAGTCGAAAGCGAGGACAGATACGCAGTATTTT.

The chain has TRBV14 and TRBJ2-7, with 9 bases fitting TRBD2. Trimming took 1 base from V and 6 from J; bases not matched to a gene: 7. The CDR3 totals 15 residues. Looked up from germline, CDR1 is SGHDN and CDR2 is FVKESK. CDR3 sequence: CASSQGPSGIREQYF. The DNA for the CDR3 is TGTGCCAGCAGCCAAGGTCCTAGCGGGATTCGCGAGCAGTACTTC.

The rearrangement links TRBV10-3 to TRBJ1-4; TRBD1 agrees at 7 bases. J gave up 6 bases and V 6 bases, and 7 bases lay outside the gene matches. Germline assignment: CDR1 ENHRY and CDR2 SYGVKD. The CDR3 contains 14 residues. The CDR3 DNA reads as TGTGCCATCAGGCCGACAGGGCGGGATGAAAAACTGTTTTTT. This sequence encodes CAIRPTGRDEKLFF.

This chain joins TRBV18 and TRBJ2-3, with a possible D match to TRBD1 (5 bases). CDR1 and CDR2 (germline): KGHSH, LQKENI. This CDR3 comprises 14 residues. Between the trimmed V and J ends, which lost 3 bases and 4 bases, there was a span of 11 bases. CDR3 nucleotides: TGTGCCAGCTCACCCCCAGGGATGGCAGATACGCAGTATTTT. It specifies CASSPPGMADTQYF. The full variable domain, completed using reference TRBV18 and TRBJ2-3, is NAGVMQNPRHLVRRRGQEARLRCSPMKGHSHVYWYRQLPEEGLKFMVYLQKENIIDESGMPKERFSAEFPKEGPSILRIQQVVRGDSAAYFCASSPPGMADTQYFGPGTRLTVL.

This clone was seen only once. This sequence joins TRBV7-6 and TRBJ1-5; 7 nucleotides agree with TRBD1. Germline V gene lookup returns CDR1 SGHVS and CDR2 FNYEAQ. J gave up 11 bases and V 1 base, and 8 bases lay outside the gene matches. CDR3 length: 14 amino acids. CDR3 DNA: TGTGCCAGCAGCTTAGGGGGCCAAGGGGGCACCCAGCATTTT. As protein: CASSLGGQGGTQHF.

Here the CDR3 DNA reads TGCGCCAGCAGCCAGGGATGGGGTACGACAGGGGGGGATGGCTACACCTTC. This codes for CASSQGWGTTGGDGYTF. V is TRBV4-3 and J is TRBJ1-2, with 9 bases aligning to TRBD1. Trimming took 3 bases from V and 6 from J; bases not matched to a gene: 14. The CDR3 runs 17 residues. The germline gives CDR1 LGHNA, CDR2 YSLEER.

The CDR3 bases are TGTGCCAGCAGCCCGGGGGACCGGGTGAACACTGAAGCTTTCTTT. Translation: CASSPGDRVNTEAFF. V is TRBV5-8 and J is TRBJ1-1; a possible D gene is TRBD1 (5 bases). This CDR3 has 15 amino acids. V was trimmed by 4 bases and J by 0 bases, leaving 13 bases between them. Looked up from germline, CDR1 is SGHTS and CDR2 is YDEGEE.

The chain joins TRBV9 to TRBJ2-1; D is possibly TRBD2 (5 bases). The V end was cut by 1 base, the J end by 9 bases, with 8 bases between. The germline gives CDR1 SGDLS, CDR2 YYNGEE. CDR3 length equals 12 residues. The CDR3 nucleotides are TGTGCCAGCAGCGTAAGCGGCCCTGAGCAGTTCTTC. Protein product: CASSVSGPEQFF.

V and J are TRBV11-1 and TRBJ2-5, with a possible D match to TRBD2 (5 bases). Germline CDR1 is SGHAT and CDR2 is FQDESV (reference sequence). There are 14 residues in the CDR3. V was trimmed by 3 bases and J by 4 bases, leaving 12 bases between them. CDR3 protein: CASSFFGNAETQYF. The CDR3 DNA follows: TGTGCCAGCAGCTTTTTCGGGAATGCAGAGACCCAGTACTTC.

This chain joins TRBV6-5 and TRBJ1-2, with 7 bases aligning to TRBD1. Trimming removed 2 bases from V and 8 bases from J; junction bases left unmatched: 5. CDR1 and CDR2 from the germline V gene are MNHEY and SVGAGI. This CDR3 has 13 residues. This CDR3 is CASSYEGAGGYTF. The CDR3 DNA reads TGTGCCAGCAGTTACGAGGGGGCGGGAGGCTACACCTTC.

The J gene is TRBJ2-1, the V gene TRBV6-5; 7 positions match TRBD2. V trimming: 6 bases; J trimming: 7 bases; junction bases outside the gene matches: 12. The CDR3 runs 15 residues. CDR1 and CDR2 (germline): MNHEY, SVGAGI. CDR3 coding DNA: TGTGCCAGCAGCCAGGGACTATTAGTGGGTAATGAGCAGTTCTTC. Its protein product is CASSQGLLVGNEQFF.

The chain joins TRBV10-3 to TRBJ2-3; TRBD2 matches 9 bases. After removal of 2 bases from V and 2 bases from J, the junction contained 17 bases not matched to a gene. CDR1 and CDR2 from the germline V gene are ENHRY and SYGVKD. The CDR3 runs to 20 residues. CDR3 nucleotide sequence: TGTGCCATCAGTGAGCCGGGGGGGAAGACTAGCGGAGAACTCACAGATACGCAGTATTTT. Protein: CAISEPGGKTSGELTDTQYF.

The V gene is TRBV5-4, the J gene TRBJ2-3; D remains unclear. The CDR3 runs to 13 residues. CDR1 SGHNT and CDR2 YYREEE come from the germline V gene (reference sequence). V gave up 3 bases and J gave up 2 bases, with 7 bases separating them. The CDR3 spells CASSSHNTDTQYF. Written as DNA, the CDR3 is TGTGCCAGCAGCTCACACAACACAGATACGCAGTATTTT.

V is TRBV9 and J is TRBJ1-1, with 8 bases identical to TRBD1. Unmatched junction bases numbered 4, after V lost 5 bases and J lost 4 bases. The CDR3 loop spans 13 amino acids. Per the germline V gene, CDR1 is SGDLS and CDR2 is YYNGEE. The CDR3 is CASSATGGTEAFF. The CDR3 DNA is TGTGCCAGCAGTGCTACAGGGGGCACTGAAGCTTTCTTT.

The chain recombines TRBV10-3 with TRBJ1-1; 7 bases fit TRBD1. V shed 3 bases, J shed 0 bases, and the junction held 10 bases outside the gene matches. This CDR3 has 17 residues. Per the germline V gene, CDR1 is ENHRY and CDR2 is SYGVKD. CDR3 in DNA: TGTGCCATCAGTGACTTACTGCGGACAGGCCTGAACACTGAAGCTTTCTTT. Protein sequence: CAISDLLRTGLNTEAFF.

This chain uses TRBV6-1 with TRBJ1-1, with D possibly matching TRBD1 (5 bases). The V and J ends lost 10 bases and 0 bases respectively, with 12 bases between them. This CDR3 comprises 13 residues. Germline CDR1 is MNHNS and CDR2 is SASEGT. The CDR3 DNA is TGTGCCATCGCTGTGACAGTGAACACTGAAGCTTTCTTT. Translated: CAIAVTVNTEAFF.